The clone carrying this TCR beta chain was detected only a few times. The antigen remains unidentified. Using a J-beta primer mix together with a sample-barcoded 5' primer, a second PCR was run for about 7 to 12 cycles. Per sample, CDR3-containing paired-end reads numbered at least 2.5 million. TCRdb itself ran the 5' RACE reads through MiXCR, one entry per CDR3 protein. This table holds more than 1.4 million distinct CDR3 sequences, about 43% found once. The data are from a study of blood T cells in healthy people across ages. Notes on the study in general: In older individuals, TCR beta diversity per million T cells was lower, falling roughly linearly with age.

V was shortened by 6 bases and J by 2 bases, with 17 bases between the two germline ends. CDR1 and CDR2 (germline): DFQATT, SNEGSKA (reference sequence). This CDR3 is built from 16 residues. Donors ranged from roughly 6 to 100 years old and were healthy Caucasians in Russia. In each sample, at least 7 million PBMCs were isolated. The sample was blood. The TCR sequence derives from a young woman in good health. The chain combines TRBV20-1 with TRBJ1-6; D may be TRBD1 (5 bases). CDR3 protein: CSARAASGAYNSPLHF. DNA for the CDR3: TGCAGTGCCAGGGCTGCGTCGGGGGCCTATAATTCACCCCTCCACTTT.